These 25 T cell receptor beta chains came from one sample sequenced in a study of blood T cell repertoires in COVID-19. Clones were sequenced by immunoSEQ multiplex PCR, and TCRdb holds only the in-frame ones, with some missing. Altogether about 87,000 clones are present, around 87% being singletons, with the ten largest covering less than 6.5%. The sequenced sample consisted of peripheral blood. The source is a man aged 35 to 55 with acute or convalescent COVID-19.

The chain recombines TRBV29-1 with TRBJ2-1, with 8 bases fitting TRBD2. V lost 8 bases, J lost 5 bases, and 5 bases stayed unmatched. This CDR3 region has 12 residues. CDR1 is SQVTM and CDR2 is ANQGSEA in the germline V gene. DNA of the CDR3: TGCAGCTTCCGGGAGGGCCACAATGAGCAGTTCTTC. Translating it yields CSFREGHNEQFF.

The chain combines TRBV29-1 with TRBJ2-2, with 8 bases aligning to TRBD2. With 7 bases clipped from V and 6 bases from J, the junction kept 7 bases outside the gene matches. Germline-derived CDR1 and CDR2 are SQVTM and ANQGSEA. This CDR3 region has 13 residues. In DNA, the CDR3 is TGCAGCGCCTCAGGCGGGGGGCCCGGGGAGCTGTTTTTT. Amino acid sequence: CSASGGGPGELFF.

This clone was seen a single time. The V and J genes are TRBV6-5 and TRBJ1-2, with 12 bases lining up with TRBD1. The V gene end was trimmed by 6 bases and the J gene end by 7 bases; junction bases not matched to a gene: 6. This CDR3 is 14 amino acids long. Germline-derived CDR1 and CDR2 are MNHEY and SVGAGI. The CDR3 reads CASREGQGAAGYTF. Here the CDR3 DNA reads TGTGCCAGCAGGGAGGGACAGGGGGCGGCTGGCTACACCTTC.

This chain joins TRBV19 and TRBJ2-3; D is unclear. The CDR3 sequence is 15 residues long. Germline V gives CDR1 LNHDA, CDR2 SQIVND (reference sequence). V shed 4 bases and J shed 4 bases, with 15 bases lying between them. CDR3 residues: CASSTYRVSADTQYF. In DNA, the CDR3 is TGTGCCAGTAGTACCTACAGAGTTAGTGCAGATACGCAGTATTTT.

This chain links TRBV4-1 with TRBJ2-3, with 7 bases identical to TRBD2. CDR3 length equals 17 residues. CDR1 is MGHRA, CDR2 YSYEKL, per germline. V shed 0 bases and J 6 bases; nucleotides not matched to a gene: 12. The CDR3 protein is CASSQDPGWEGLDTQYF. The CDR3 coding sequence is TGCGCCAGCAGCCAAGATCCAGGGTGGGAGGGCTTGGATACGCAGTATTTT.

The chain links TRBV7-9 to TRBJ2-7, with 7 bases identical to TRBD1. The germline CDR1 and CDR2 sequences are SEHNR and FQNEAQ (reference sequence). This CDR3 region has 15 residues. J lost 3 bases, V lost 6 bases, and 11 bases had no gene match. The CDR3 reads CASREFRDSIYEQYF. CDR3 DNA sequence: TGTGCCAGCAGAGAATTCCGGGACAGTATCTACGAGCAGTACTTC. Full variable domain (outside the CDR3, taken from reference TRBV7-9 and TRBJ2-7): DTGVSQNPRHKITKRGQNVTFRCDPISEHNRLYWYRQTLGQGPEFLTYFQNEAQLEKSRLLSDRFSAERPKGSFSTLEIQRTEQGDSAMYLCASREFRDSIYEQYFGPGTRLTVT.

CDR3 protein: CADGVLDQPQHF. CDR3 sequence (DNA): TGTGCCGACGGGGTATTAGATCAGCCCCAGCATTTT. The V gene is TRBV12-3 or TRBV12-4, the J gene TRBJ1-5; D unresolved. CDR3 length: 12 amino acids. V shed 11 bases and J shed 5 bases, with 13 bases lying between them.

The chain joins TRBV20-1 to TRBJ2-5; tentatively, D is TRBD1 (6 bases). Trimming took off 4 bases at V and 5 bases at J, with 8 bases between the two ends. Germline lookup yields CDR1 DFQATT and CDR2 SNEGSKA (reference sequence). The CDR3 spans 11 residues. This CDR3 is CSAITGETQYF. The CDR3 DNA reads as TGCAGTGCTATCACAGGGGAGACCCAGTACTTC.

The gene calls are TRBV14 and TRBJ1-1, with D possibly TRBD1 on 5 matching bases. V lost 0 bases, J lost 2 bases, and 13 bases lay in between. The CDR3 extends over 16 amino acids. Germline assignment: CDR1 SGHDN and CDR2 FVKESK. This CDR3 reads CASSQDPRQRNTEAFF. The CDR3 coding sequence is TGTGCCAGCAGCCAAGATCCAAGACAGCGAAACACTGAAGCTTTCTTT.

This chain connects TRBV30 to TRBJ1-1; tentative D call: TRBD1 (6 bases). CDR3 size: 14 residues. V was pared by 4 bases and J by 4 bases, with 16 bases between. CDR1 and CDR2 (germline): GTSNPN, SVGIG (reference sequence). CDR3 loop: CAWIQGGFGTEAFF. CDR3 coding DNA: TGTGCCTGGATACAGGGCGGATTCGGCACTGAAGCTTTCTTT.

This chain uses TRBV11-2 with TRBJ1-1, with 8 bases aligning to TRBD1. Germline CDR1 SGHAT, CDR2 FQNNGV. The CDR3 loop spans 17 amino acids. J lost 1 base, V lost 5 bases, and 12 bases had no gene match. The chain's CDR3 is CASSPAHPGTGNTEAFF. The CDR3 region has the DNA TGTGCCAGCAGCCCAGCGCACCCCGGGACAGGGAACACTGAAGCTTTCTTT.

The rearrangement joins TRBV11-2 to TRBJ2-7, with 10 positions matching TRBD2. The CDR3 runs 16 residues. The germline V gene encodes CDR1 SGHAT and CDR2 FQNNGV. V trimming: 0 bases; J trimming: 5 bases; junction bases outside the gene matches: 7. CDR3 sequence: CASSLDLASGRHEQYF. The CDR3, as DNA: TGTGCCAGCAGCTTAGACCTGGCTAGCGGGAGACACGAGCAGTACTTC.

The gene calls are TRBV7-2 and TRBJ2-7; possibly TRBD2 for D (6 bases). The CDR3 runs to 15 residues. CDR1 is SGHTA and CDR2 is FQGNSA in the germline V gene. V was clipped by 5 bases and J by 0 bases, with 14 bases between them. CDR3 sequence: CASSLRGRSSYEQYF. The DNA of the CDR3 is TGTGCCAGCAGCCTTCGGGGGAGGAGCTCCTACGAGCAGTACTTC. Full variable domain (missing parts from reference TRBV7-2 and TRBJ2-7): GAGVSQSPSNKVTEKGKDVELRCDPISGHTALYWYRQSLGQGLEFLIYFQGNSAPDKSGLPSDRFSAERTGGSVSTLTIQRTQQEDSAVYLCASSLRGRSSYEQYFGPGTRLTVT.

This chain uses TRBV9 with TRBJ2-2; 9 bases agree with TRBD2. Trimming cost V 6 bases and J 1 base; bases outside gene matches: 10. The CDR3 runs 17 residues. The V gene's germline CDR1 is SGDLS and CDR2 YYNGEE. The CDR3 DNA reads as TGTGCCAGCACCAGATCGGGGACTAGCAGGAACACCGGGGAGCTGTTTTTT. This translates into CASTRSGTSRNTGELFF. Supplemented by reference TRBV9 and TRBJ2-2, the full variable domain reads DSGVTQTPKHLITATGQRVTLRCSPRSGDLSVYWYQQSLDQGLQFLIQYYNGEERAKGNILERFSAQQFPDLHSELNLSSLELGDSALYFCASTRSGTSRNTGELFFGEGSRLTVL.

The chain employs TRBV9 and TRBJ2-1, with TRBD2 identical over 11 bases. Germline V lookup: CDR1 SGDLS, CDR2 YYNGEE. CDR3 length: 15 amino acids. V lost 3 bases, J lost 4 bases, and 3 bases stayed unmatched. CDR3 loop: CASSGTSGLYNEQFF. In nucleotides, the CDR3 is TGTGCCAGCAGCGGGACTAGCGGGCTATACAATGAGCAGTTCTTC.

This rearrangement joins TRBV6-5 to TRBJ1-1, with D unclear. With 6 bases removed from V and 5 bases from J, the gap between germline ends came to 16 bases. The CDR3 loop spans 14 amino acids. The V gene's germline CDR1 is MNHEY and CDR2 SVGAGI. CDR3 DNA sequence: TGTGCCAGCAGCTCGCGGTTTAGTATGACTGAAGCTTTCTTT. Translation gives CASSSRFSMTEAFF.

This chain uses TRBV7-3 with TRBJ1-1; no reliable D call. The CDR3 has 13 residues. Trimming pared 3 bases from V and 1 base from J, leaving 6 bases between. The V gene's germline CDR1 is SGHTA and CDR2 FQGTGA. The CDR3 reads CASSFSENTEAFF. DNA for the CDR3: TGTGCCAGCAGCTTCTCAGAGAACACTGAAGCTTTCTTT.

This clone was observed at least ten times. The V gene is TRBV19, the J gene TRBJ2-2; the match to TRBD1 covers 7 bases. The CDR3 is 16 amino acids. Germline CDR1 reads LNHDA; CDR2 reads SQIVND (reference sequence). Unmatched junction bases numbered 11, after V lost 4 bases and J lost 6 bases. The CDR3 loop is CASSTARDSLAGELFF. The CDR3 DNA follows: TGTGCCAGTAGTACAGCCCGGGACAGTTTGGCCGGGGAGCTGTTTTTT. The full variable domain, in which reference TRBV19 and TRBJ2-2 provide the parts outside the CDR3, is DGGITQSPKYLFRKEGQNVTLSCEQNLNHDAMYWYRQDPGQGLRLIYYSQIVNDFQKGDIAEGYSVSREKKESFPLTVTSAQKNPTAFYLCASSTARDSLAGELFFGEGSRLTVL.

This chain links TRBV27 with TRBJ2-2, with D possibly being TRBD1 (6 bases). Germline V gene lookup returns CDR1 MNHEY and CDR2 SMNVEV (reference sequence). Trimming shortened V by 2 bases and J by 6 bases, and 13 bases separated the two germline ends. The CDR3 covers 15 residues. DNA of the CDR3: TGTGCCAGCAGTTTAAACAGGGTCGGATCCGGGGAGCTGTTTTTT. This translates into CASSLNRVGSGELFF.

This rearrangement joins TRBV19 to TRBJ2-3; D may be TRBD2 (6 bases). The CDR3 has 15 amino acids. Germline V CDR1 and CDR2: LNHDA, SQIVND (reference sequence). V shed 7 bases and J shed 5 bases, with 19 bases lying between them. CDR3 in amino acids: CASKTFEPEGDTQYF. CDR3 in DNA: TGTGCCAGTAAGACATTTGAACCGGAGGGAGATACGCAGTATTTT.

The chain carries TRBV9 and TRBJ2-3, with 8 bases that match TRBD2. V shed 4 bases and J 1 base; nucleotides not matched to a gene: 2. CDR1 and CDR2 (germline): SGDLS, YYNGEE. The CDR3 extends over 14 amino acids. The CDR3 DNA reads TGTGCCAGCAGCCTTAGCGGGGGCACAGATACGCAGTATTTT. It translates to CASSLSGGTDTQYF.

V and J are TRBV7-2 and TRBJ1-2, with unresolved D. Trimming removed 1 base from V and 8 bases from J, with 8 bases in between. Germline CDR1 reads SGHTA; CDR2 reads FQGNSA. The CDR3 consists of 12 residues. This CDR3 is CASSLGGRGYTF. Here the CDR3 DNA reads TGTGCCAGCAGCTTAGGAGGAAGGGGCTACACCTTC.

The genes are TRBV10-3 and TRBJ1-3, with D hard to call. Germline-derived CDR1 and CDR2 are ENHRY and SYGVKD. The CDR3 totals 16 residues. Trimming left V 0 bases short and J 0 bases short, with 9 bases between. The DNA for the CDR3 is TGTGCCATCAGTGAGTCTGGAGTCCGCTCTGGAAACACCATATATTTT. Amino acids: CAISESGVRSGNTIYF.

The table lists this clone with a count of one. A junction boundary mismatches the germline segment, possibly from a read error. DNA for the CDR3: TGTGCCTGGAGTTCCGAGACTTCGGTCTTC. Translation: CAWSSETSVF. The gene calls are TRBV30 and TRBJ2-1; D is undetermined. The germline gives CDR1 GTSNPN, CDR2 SVGIG (reference sequence). The CDR3 runs 10 residues.

The genes are TRBV2 and TRBJ1-2; D gene uncertain. This CDR3 comprises 12 residues. The germline V gene encodes CDR1 SNHLY and CDR2 FYNNEI. Trimming cost V 7 bases and J 4 bases, with 10 bases left between them. DNA for the CDR3: TGTGCCAGCAATTTAGATCGCTATGGCTACACCTTC. This encodes CASNLDRYGYTF.